The sequence of this TCR beta chain was determined in a study of response to subunit inactivated influenza vaccine. Study results and limitations: The authors put forward the suggestion that each seasonal influenza vaccination may bring in only a limited number of new T cells.

On this clonotype itself: Its antigen is as yet unknown.

TCRdb reanalysed the RT-PCR reads using MiXCR and keeps one entry per CDR3 protein. The sample yields approximately 700,000 distinct CDR3 sequences, 15% to 18% seen once. The CDR3 covers 14 residues. In germline, CDR1 is MNHNS, CDR2 SASEGT. Trimming shortened V by 4 bases and J by 2 bases, and 11 bases separated the two germline ends. This receptor was identified in a man aged 45-60 years who received an inactivated influenza vaccine. The gene calls are TRBV6-1 and TRBJ2-5, with D perhaps TRBD2 (6 bases). The starting material was PBMCs from blood, obtained 11 to 12 days after vaccination. CDR3 residues: CASSAPGRQETQYF. In DNA form, the CDR3 reads TGTGCCAGCAGTGCCCCCGGGAGACAAGAGACCCAGTACTTC.